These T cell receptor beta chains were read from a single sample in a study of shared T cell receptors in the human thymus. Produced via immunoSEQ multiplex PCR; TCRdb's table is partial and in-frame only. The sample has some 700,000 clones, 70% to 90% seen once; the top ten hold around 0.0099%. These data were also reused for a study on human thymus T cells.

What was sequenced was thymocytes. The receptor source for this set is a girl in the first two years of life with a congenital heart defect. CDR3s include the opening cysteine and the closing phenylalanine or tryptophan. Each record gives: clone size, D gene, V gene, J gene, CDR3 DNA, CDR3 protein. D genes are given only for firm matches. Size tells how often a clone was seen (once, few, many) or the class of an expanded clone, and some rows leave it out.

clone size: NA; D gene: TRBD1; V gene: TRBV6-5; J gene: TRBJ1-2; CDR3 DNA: TGTGCCAGCAGTTACAATTGGGGAGACAGGGGCCACGGCTACACCTTC; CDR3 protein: CASSYNWGDRGHGYTF
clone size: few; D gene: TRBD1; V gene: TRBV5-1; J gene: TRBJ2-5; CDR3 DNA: TGCGCCAGCAGCTGGGGACAGGGACTGGAGACCCAGTACTTC; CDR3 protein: CASSWGQGLETQYF
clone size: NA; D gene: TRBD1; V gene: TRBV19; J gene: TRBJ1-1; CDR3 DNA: TGTGCCAGTAGTTACAGGGGGAACACTGAAGCTTTCTTT; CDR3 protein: CASSYRGNTEAFF
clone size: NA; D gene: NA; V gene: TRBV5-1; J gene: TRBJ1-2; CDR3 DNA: TGCGCCAGCAGCTGGGGCCACAGGGAGCAGAAGTATGGCTACACCTTC; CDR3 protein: CASSWGHREQKYGYTF
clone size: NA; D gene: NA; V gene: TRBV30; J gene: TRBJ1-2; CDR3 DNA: TGTGCCTGGAGTGGCCATGGCGGCTACACCTTC; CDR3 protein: CAWSGHGGYTF
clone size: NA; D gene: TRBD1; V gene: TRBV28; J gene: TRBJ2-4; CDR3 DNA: TGTGCCAGCAGTTTGAGCCCTAAACATACAACAGGGGGATCGGGTCTATACATTCAGTACTTC; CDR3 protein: CASSLSPKHTTGGSGLYIQYF
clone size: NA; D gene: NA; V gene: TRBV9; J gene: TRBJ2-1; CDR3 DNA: TGTGCCAGCAGCGTAGTCGCGGTAGGCTACAATGAGCAGTTCTTC; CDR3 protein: CASSVVAVGYNEQFF
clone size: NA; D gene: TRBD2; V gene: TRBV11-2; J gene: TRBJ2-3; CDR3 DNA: TGTGCCAGCAGCTCCAGGACTAGTAGGAAAGATACGCAGTATTTT; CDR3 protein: CASSSRTSRKDTQYF
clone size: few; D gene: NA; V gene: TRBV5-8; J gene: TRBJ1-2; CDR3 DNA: TGTGCCAGCAAGGGAGTGCAGCATGGCTACACCTTC; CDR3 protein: CASKGVQHGYTF
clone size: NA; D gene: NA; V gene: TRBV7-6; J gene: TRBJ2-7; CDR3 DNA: TGTGCCAGCAGCCCAGATTTAGGGGCAGTCTACGAGCAGTACTTC; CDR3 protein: CASSPDLGAVYEQYF
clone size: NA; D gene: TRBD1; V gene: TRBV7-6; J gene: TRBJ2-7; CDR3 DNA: TGTGCCAGCAGCCCTGGGGACAGGGTGGGTGGCGAGCAGTACTTC; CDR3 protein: CASSPGDRVGGEQYF
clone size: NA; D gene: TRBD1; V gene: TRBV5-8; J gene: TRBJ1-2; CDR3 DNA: TGTGCCAGCAGCTTGTACACCTCGGGACAGGGTCCCTACGGCTACACCTTC; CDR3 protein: CASSLYTSGQGPYGYTF
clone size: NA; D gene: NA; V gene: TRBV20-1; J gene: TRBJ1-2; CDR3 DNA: TGCAGTGCTCCAGGAGGAGGCTACACCTTC; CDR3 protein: CSAPGGGYTF
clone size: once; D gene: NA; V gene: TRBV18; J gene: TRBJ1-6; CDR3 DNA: TGTGCCAGCTCACCGGCCAGGGGACGAGGTTCACCCCTCCACTTT; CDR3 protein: CASSPARGRGSPLHF
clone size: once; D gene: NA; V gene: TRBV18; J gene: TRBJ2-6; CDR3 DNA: TGTGCCAGCTCACCACGGGCGACAGCCTCCTCCTCTGGGGCCAACGTCCTGACTTTC; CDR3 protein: CASSPRATASSSGANVLTF
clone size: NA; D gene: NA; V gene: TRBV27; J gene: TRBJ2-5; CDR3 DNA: TGTGCCAGCAGCCCGGGGGTGGTGCGGGGAGACCAAGAGACCCAGTACTTC; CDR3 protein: CASSPGVVRGDQETQYF
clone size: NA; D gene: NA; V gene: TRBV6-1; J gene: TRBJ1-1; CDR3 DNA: TGTGCCAGCAGTGACTGCTGTTTTCGAGGGCCAGACGTCAGGGGCCCTGAAGCTTTCTTT; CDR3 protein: CASSDCCFRGPDVRGPEAFF
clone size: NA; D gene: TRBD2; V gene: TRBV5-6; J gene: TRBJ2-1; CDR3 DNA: TGTGCCAGCAGACCCACACTGGCGGGGGGGCCGCCGGATTACAATGAGCAGTTCTTC; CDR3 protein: CASRPTLAGGPPDYNEQFF
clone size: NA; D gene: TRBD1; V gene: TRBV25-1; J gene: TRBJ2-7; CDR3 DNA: TGTGCCAGCACCGGGACAGCGTGGGACGAGCAGTACTTC; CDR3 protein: CASTGTAWDEQYF
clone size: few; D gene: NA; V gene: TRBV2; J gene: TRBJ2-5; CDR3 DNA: TGTGCCAGCAGTGAAGCGGGGCGGGGAGAGACCCAGTACTTC; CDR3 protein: CASSEAGRGETQYF
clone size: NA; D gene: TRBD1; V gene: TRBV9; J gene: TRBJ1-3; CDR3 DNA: TGTGCCAGCAGCGCGAGGCCAGGGGGGGGAAACACCATATATTTT; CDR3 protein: CASSARPGGGNTIYF
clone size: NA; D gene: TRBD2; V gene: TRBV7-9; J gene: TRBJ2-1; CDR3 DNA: TGTGCCAGCAGCTTTGGGCGACTAGCGGGCACCAATGAGCAGTTCTTC; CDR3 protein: CASSFGRLAGTNEQFF
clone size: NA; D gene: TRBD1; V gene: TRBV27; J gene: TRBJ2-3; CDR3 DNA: TGTGCCAGCAAACCGGACAGGGAAGGTACAGATACGCAGTATTTT; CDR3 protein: CASKPDREGTDTQYF
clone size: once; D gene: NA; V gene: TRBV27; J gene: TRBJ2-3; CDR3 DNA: TGTGTCACCAGCACGTTAGGGAGCACTAGCACAGATACGCAGTATTTT; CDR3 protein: CVTSTLGSTSTDTQYF
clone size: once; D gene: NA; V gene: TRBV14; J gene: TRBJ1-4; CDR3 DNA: TGTGCCAGCAGCCTAGGGGCAGGGTGGATAAGAGAGACTAATGAAAAACTGTTTTTT; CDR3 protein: CASSLGAGWIRETNEKLFF
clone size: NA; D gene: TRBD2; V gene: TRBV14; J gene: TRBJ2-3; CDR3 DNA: TGTGCCAGCAGCCAGGAGCGGGGGGGCTTCACAGATACGCAGTATTTT; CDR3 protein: CASSQERGGFTDTQYF
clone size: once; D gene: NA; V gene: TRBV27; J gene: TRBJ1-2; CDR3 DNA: TGTGCCAGCAGTGACATGCAGGGCTACACCTTC; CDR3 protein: CASSDMQGYTF
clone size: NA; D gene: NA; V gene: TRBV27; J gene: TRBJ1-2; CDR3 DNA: TGTGCCAGCAGTTATGCGGGGGAAAAAGACCGCAACTATGGCTACACCTTC; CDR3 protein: CASSYAGEKDRNYGYTF
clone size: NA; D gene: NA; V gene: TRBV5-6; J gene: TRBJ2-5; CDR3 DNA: TGTGCCAGCAGCTTGGTTCGCAAAACAGGGAGACAAGAGACCCAGTACTTC; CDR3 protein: CASSLVRKTGRQETQYF
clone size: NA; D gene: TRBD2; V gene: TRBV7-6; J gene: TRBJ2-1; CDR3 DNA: TGTGCCAGCAGCGCCGGACTAGCCAATGAGCAGTTCTTC; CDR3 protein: CASSAGLANEQFF
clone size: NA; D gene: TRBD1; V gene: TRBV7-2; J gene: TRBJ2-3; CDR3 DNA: TGTGCCAGCAGCTTAGTAATCGGCCAGGGGGAAGCAGATACGCAGTATTTT; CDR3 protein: CASSLVIGQGEADTQYF
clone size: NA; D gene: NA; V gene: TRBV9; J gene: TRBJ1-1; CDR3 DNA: TGTGCCAGCAGCTCAATGGGGGGGGGCACTGAAGCTTTCTTT; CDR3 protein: CASSSMGGGTEAFF
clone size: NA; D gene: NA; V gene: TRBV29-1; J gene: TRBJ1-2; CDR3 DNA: TGCAGCGTTGTCTCTCCGGGGGGCTCTCTCTATGGCTACACCTTC; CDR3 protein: CSVVSPGGSLYGYTF
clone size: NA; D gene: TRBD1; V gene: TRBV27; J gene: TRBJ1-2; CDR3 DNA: TGTGCCAGTAAAAGACAGGGGGCGGATTATGGCTACACCTTC; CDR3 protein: CASKRQGADYGYTF
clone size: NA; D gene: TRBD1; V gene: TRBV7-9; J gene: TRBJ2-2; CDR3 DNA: TGTGCCAGCAGCCATAACACGGACAGGGCGACCGGGGAGCTGTTTTTT; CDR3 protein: CASSHNTDRATGELFF
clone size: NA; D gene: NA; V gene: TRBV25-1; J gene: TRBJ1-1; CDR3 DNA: TGTGCCAGCAGTGGGGAGGGGGGCACTGAAGCTTTCTTT; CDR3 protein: CASSGEGGTEAFF
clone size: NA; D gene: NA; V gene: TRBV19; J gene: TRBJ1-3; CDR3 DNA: TGTGCCAGTAGTATAGTTCGGGGGACCTCTGGAAACACCATATATTTT; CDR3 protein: CASSIVRGTSGNTIYF
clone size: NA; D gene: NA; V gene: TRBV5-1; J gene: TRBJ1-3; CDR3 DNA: TGCGCCAGCAGCTTGGCGGTCGGAAACACCATATATTTT; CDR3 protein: CASSLAVGNTIYF
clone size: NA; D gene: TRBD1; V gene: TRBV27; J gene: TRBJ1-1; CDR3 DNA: TGTGCCAGCAGTGCGCACCGGGACAGGGTTTTGTGGTACACTGAAGCTTTCTTT; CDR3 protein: CASSAHRDRVLWYTEAFF
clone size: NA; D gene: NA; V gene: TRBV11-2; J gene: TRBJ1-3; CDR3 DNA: TGTGCCAGCAGCCCTCAACAGGGTAAAGGAAACACCATATATTTT; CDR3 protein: CASSPQQGKGNTIYF
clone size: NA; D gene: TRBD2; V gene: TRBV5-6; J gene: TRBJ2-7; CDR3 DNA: TGTGCCAGCAGCCGAGCTGCTGGCGGGGGTACTACTTTCAGCGAGCAGTACTTC; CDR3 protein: CASSRAAGGGTTFSEQYF
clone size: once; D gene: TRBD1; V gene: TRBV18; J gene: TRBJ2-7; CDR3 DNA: TGTGCCAGCTCCAGAGACAGGGGTCGATACGAGCAGTACTTC; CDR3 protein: CASSRDRGRYEQYF
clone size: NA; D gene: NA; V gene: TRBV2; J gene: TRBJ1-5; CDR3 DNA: TGTGCCAGCAGTGGGGGCCGAGATCAGCCCCAGCATTTT; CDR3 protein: CASSGGRDQPQHF
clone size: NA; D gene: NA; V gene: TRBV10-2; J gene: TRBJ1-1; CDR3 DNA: TGCGCCAGCAGACACTCAATCCCAGGAGGGAACACTGAAGCTTTCTTT; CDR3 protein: CASRHSIPGGNTEAFF
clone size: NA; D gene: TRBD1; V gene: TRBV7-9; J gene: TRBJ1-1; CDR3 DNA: TGTGCCAGCACCCTTCCAGGGGGCACACCTGAAGCTTTCTTT; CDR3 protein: CASTLPGGTPEAFF
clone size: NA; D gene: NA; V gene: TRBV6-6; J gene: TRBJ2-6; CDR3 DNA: TGTGCCAGCAGTTACTCGAGCGGCTCTGGGGCCAACGTCCTGACTTTC; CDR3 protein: CASSYSSGSGANVLTF
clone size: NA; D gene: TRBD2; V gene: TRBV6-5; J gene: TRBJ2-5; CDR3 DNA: TGTGCCAGCAAGCTTACCGGGGGGGCGGGGACCCAGTACTTC; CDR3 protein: CASKLTGGAGTQYF
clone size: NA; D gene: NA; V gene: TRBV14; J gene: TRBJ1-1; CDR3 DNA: TGTGCCAGCAGCCAAGATCCTACAGGTTTCACTGAAGCTTTCTTT; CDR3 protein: CASSQDPTGFTEAFF
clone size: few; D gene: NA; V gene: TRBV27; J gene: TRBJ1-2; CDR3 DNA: TGTGCCAGCAGCTATACCTCAGGGTTAGGTGGCTACACCTTC; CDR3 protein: CASSYTSGLGGYTF
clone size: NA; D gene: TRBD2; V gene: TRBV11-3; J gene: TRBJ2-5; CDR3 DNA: TGTGCCAGCAGCTTAAAGGCTAGCGGGGCAGTCCAAGAGACCCAGTACTTC; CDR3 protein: CASSLKASGAVQETQYF
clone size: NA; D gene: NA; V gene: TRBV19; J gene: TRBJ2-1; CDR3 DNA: TGTGCCAGTCGGATCACGACCGGGGGGCCCTGGTTCTTC; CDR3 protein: CASRITTGGPWFF
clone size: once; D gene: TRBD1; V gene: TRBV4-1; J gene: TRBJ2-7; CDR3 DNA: TGCGCCGGCAGCCAAGGGGGGCGCCGGGACAGGGGGATGAACGAGCAGTACTTC; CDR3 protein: CAGSQGGRRDRGMNEQYF
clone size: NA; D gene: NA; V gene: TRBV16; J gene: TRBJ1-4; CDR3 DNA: TGTGCCAGCAGCGACGGCCGCAGGGAACCAACTAATGAAAAACTGTTTTTT; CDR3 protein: CASSDGRREPTNEKLFF
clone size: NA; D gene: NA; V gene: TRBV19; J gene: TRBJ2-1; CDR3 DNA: TGTGCCAGTAGTATGGGGGCGGGGGTCGTCTACAATGAGCAGTTCTTC; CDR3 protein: CASSMGAGVVYNEQFF
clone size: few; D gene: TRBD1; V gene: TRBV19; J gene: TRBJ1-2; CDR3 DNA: TGTGCCAGCTCAGGGGGAATCTATGGCTACACCTTC; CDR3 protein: CASSGGIYGYTF
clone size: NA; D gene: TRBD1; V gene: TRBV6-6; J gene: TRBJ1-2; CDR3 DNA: TGTGCCAGCAGTTCCGACAGGGTGAGAGGCTACACCTTC; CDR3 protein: CASSSDRVRGYTF
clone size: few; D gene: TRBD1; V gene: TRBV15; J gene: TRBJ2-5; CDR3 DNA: TGTGCCACCAGCAGAGGAGACCAGGGGGCGGGCGAGACCCAGTACTTC; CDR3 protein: CATSRGDQGAGETQYF
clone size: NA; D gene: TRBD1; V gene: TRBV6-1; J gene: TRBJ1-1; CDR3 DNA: TGTGCCAGCAGCCCGGGACAGGCAAACACTGAAGCTTTCTTT; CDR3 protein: CASSPGQANTEAFF
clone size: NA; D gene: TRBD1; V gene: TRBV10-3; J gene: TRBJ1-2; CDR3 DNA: TGTGCCATCAGTGAGTCGGGACAGGGCCACTATGGCTACACCTTC; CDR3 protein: CAISESGQGHYGYTF
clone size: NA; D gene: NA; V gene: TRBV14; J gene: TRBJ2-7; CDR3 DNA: TGTGCCAGCAGCCCTTCCATAGACGGGGGATCCCCCTACGAGCAGTACTTC; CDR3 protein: CASSPSIDGGSPYEQYF